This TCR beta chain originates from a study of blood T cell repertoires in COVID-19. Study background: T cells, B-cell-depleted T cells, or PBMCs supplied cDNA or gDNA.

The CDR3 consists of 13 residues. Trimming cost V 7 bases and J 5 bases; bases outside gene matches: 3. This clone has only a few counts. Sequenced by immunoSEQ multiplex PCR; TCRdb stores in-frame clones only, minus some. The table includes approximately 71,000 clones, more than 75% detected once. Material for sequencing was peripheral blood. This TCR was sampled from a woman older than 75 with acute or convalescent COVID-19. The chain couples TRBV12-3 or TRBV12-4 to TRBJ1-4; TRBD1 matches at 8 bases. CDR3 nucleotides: TGTGCCAGCACCCGGGACAGGAATGAAAAACTGTTTTTT. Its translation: CASTRDRNEKLFF.